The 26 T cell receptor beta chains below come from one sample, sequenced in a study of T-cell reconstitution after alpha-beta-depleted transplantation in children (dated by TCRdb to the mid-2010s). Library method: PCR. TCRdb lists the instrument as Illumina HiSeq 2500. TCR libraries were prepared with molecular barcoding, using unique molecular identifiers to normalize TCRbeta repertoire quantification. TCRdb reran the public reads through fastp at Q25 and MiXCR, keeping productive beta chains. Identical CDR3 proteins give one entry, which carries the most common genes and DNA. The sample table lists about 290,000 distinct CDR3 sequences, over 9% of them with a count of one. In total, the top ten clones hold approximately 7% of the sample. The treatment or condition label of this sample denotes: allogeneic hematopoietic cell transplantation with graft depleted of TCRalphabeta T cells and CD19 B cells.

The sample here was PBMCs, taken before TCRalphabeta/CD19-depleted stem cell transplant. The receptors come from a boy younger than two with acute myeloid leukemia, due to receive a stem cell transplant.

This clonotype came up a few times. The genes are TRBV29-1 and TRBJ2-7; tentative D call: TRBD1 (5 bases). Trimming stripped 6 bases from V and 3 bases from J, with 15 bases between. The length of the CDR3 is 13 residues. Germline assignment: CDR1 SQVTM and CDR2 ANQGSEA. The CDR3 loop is CSVRRAGYYEQYF. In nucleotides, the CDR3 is TGCAGCGTCCGCCGGGCAGGGTACTACGAGCAGTACTTC.

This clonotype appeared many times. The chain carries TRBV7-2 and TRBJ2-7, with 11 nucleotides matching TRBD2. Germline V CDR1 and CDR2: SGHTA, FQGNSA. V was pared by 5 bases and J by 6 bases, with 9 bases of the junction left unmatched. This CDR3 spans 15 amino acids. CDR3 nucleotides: TGTGCCAGCAGCGCCCTAACTAGCGGGGGTGGCGAGCAGTACTTC. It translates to CASSALTSGGGEQYF.

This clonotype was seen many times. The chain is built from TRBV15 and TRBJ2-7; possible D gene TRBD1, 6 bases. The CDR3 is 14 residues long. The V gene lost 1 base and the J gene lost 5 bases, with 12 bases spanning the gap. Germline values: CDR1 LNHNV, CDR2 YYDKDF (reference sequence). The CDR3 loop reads CATSRGTQGHEQYF. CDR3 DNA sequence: TGTGCCACCAGCAGAGGGACGCAGGGGCACGAGCAGTACTTC.

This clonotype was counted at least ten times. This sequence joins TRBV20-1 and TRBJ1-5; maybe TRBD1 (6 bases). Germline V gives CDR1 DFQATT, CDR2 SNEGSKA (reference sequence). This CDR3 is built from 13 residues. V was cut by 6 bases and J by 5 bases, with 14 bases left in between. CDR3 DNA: TGCAGTGCCCGCCGGGGGGCCGATCAGCCCCAGCATTTT. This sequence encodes CSARRGADQPQHF.

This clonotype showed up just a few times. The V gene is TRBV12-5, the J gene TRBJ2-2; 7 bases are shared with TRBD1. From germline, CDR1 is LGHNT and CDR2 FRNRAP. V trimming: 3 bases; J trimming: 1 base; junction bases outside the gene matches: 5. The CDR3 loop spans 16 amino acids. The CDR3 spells CASGFRGQKNTGELFF. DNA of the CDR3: TGTGCTAGTGGTTTCCGGGGACAGAAGAACACCGGGGAGCTGTTTTTT.

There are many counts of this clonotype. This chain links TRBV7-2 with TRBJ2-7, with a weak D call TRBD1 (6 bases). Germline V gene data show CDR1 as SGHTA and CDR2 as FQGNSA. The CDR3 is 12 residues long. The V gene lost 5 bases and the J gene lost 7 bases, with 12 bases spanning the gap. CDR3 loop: CASSGRGGEQYF. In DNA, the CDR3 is TGTGCCAGCAGCGGCAGGGGTGGGGAGCAGTACTTC.

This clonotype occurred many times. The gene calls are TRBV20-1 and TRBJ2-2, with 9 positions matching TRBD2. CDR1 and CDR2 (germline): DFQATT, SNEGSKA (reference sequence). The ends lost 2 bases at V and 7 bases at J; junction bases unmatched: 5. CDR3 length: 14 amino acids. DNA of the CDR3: TGCAGTGCTAGAAGCAGCGGGGGGTACGGGGAGCTGTTTTTT. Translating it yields CSARSSGGYGELFF.

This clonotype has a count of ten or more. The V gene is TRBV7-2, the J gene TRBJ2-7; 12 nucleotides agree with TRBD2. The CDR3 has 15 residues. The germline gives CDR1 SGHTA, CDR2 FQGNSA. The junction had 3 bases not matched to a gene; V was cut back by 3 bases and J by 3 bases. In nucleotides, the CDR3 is TGTGCCAGCAGCTTGCTAGCGGGAGGGGGCTACGAGCAGTACTTC. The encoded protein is CASSLLAGGGYEQYF.

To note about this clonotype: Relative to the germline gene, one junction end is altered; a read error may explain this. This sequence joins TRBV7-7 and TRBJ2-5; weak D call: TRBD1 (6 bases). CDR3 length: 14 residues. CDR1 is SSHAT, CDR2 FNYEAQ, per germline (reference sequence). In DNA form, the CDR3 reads TGTGCTAGCAGCTCAACAGGGTTGCAAGAGACCCAGTACTTC. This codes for CASSSTGLQETQYF.

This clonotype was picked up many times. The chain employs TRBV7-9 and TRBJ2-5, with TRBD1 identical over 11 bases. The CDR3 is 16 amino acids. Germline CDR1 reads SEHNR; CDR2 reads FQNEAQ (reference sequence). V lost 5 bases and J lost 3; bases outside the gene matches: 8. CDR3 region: CASSTSPGQGEETQYF. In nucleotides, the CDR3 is TGTGCCAGCAGCACATCCCCGGGACAGGGGGAAGAGACCCAGTACTTC.

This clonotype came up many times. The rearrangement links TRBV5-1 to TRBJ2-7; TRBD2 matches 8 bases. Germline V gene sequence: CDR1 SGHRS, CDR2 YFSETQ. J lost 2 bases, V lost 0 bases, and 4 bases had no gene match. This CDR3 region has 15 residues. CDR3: CASSLGFGGAYEQYF. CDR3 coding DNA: TGCGCCAGCAGCTTGGGTTTCGGGGGGGCCTACGAGCAGTACTTC. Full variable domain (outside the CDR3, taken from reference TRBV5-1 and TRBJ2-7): KAGVTQTPRYLIKTRGQQVTLSCSPISGHRSVSWYQQTPGQGLQFLFEYFSETQRNKGNFPGRFSGRQFSNSRSEMNVSTLELGDSALYLCASSLGFGGAYEQYFGPGTRLTVT.

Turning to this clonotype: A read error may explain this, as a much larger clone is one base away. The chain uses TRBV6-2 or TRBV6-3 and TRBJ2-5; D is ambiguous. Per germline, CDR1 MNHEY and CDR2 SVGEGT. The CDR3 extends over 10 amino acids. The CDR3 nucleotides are TGTGCCAGCAGGCGTGAGACCCAGAACTTC. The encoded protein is CASRRETQNF.

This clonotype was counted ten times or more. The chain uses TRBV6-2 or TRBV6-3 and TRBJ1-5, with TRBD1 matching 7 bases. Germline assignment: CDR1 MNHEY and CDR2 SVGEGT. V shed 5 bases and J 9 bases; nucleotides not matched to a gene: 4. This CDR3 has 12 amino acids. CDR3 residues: CASSTWDRPQHF. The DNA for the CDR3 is TGTGCCAGCAGTACTTGGGACAGGCCCCAGCATTTT.

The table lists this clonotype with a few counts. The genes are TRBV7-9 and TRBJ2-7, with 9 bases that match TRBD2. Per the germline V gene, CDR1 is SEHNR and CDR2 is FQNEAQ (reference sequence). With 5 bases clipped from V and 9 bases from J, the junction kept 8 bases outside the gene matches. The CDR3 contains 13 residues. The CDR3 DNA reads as TGTGCCAGCAGCCTAGGACTAGCGCCGTGGCAGTACTTC. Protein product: CASSLGLAPWQYF.

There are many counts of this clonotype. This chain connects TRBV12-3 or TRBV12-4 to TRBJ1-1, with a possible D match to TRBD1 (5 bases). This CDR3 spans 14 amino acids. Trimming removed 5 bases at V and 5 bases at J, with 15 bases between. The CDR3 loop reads CASSHWTRETEAFF. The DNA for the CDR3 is TGTGCCAGCAGTCATTGGACAAGGGAGACTGAAGCTTTCTTT.

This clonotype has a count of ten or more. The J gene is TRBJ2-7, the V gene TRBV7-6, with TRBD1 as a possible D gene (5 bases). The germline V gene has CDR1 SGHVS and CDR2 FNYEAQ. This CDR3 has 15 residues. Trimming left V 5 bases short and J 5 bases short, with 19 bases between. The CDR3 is CASSRRVSSIDEQYF. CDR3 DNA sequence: TGTGCCAGCAGCCGCAGGGTATCCTCGATTGACGAGCAGTACTTC.

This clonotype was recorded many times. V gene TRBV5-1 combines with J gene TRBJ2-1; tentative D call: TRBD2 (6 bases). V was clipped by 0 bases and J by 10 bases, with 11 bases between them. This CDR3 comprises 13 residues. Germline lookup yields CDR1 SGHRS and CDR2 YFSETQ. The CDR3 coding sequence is TGCGCCAGCAGCTTGGCCCGACTAGAAGAGCAGTTCTTC. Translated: CASSLARLEEQFF. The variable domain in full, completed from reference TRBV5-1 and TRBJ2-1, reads KAGVTQTPRYLIKTRGQQVTLSCSPISGHRSVSWYQQTPGQGLQFLFEYFSETQRNKGNFPGRFSGRQFSNSRSEMNVSTLELGDSALYLCASSLARLEEQFFGPGTRLTVL.

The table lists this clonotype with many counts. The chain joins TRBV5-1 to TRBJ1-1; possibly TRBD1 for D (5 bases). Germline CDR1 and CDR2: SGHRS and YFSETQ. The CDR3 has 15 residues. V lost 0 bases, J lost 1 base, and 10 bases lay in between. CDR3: CASSLAGLENTEAFF. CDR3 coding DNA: TGCGCCAGCAGCTTGGCAGGGTTGGAGAACACTGAAGCTTTCTTT.

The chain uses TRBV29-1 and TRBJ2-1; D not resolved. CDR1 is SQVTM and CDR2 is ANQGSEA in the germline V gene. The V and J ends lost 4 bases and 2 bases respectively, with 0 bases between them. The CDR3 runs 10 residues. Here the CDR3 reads CSVAYNEQFF. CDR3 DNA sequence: TGCAGCGTTGCCTACAATGAGCAGTTCTTC.

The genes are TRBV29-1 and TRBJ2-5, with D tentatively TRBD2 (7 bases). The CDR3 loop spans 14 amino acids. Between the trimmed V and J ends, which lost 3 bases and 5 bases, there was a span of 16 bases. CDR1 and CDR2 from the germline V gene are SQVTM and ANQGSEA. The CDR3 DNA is TGCAGCGTTGACCTAGGGGGGGCGCAGGAGACCCAGTACTTC. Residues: CSVDLGGAQETQYF.

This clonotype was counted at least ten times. The CDR3 nucleotides are TGCGCCAGCAGCACCGGGACTCCGCAAGAGACCCAGTACTTC. Amino acids: CASSTGTPQETQYF. V and J are TRBV5-1 and TRBJ2-5; D possibly corresponds to TRBD2 (6 bases). Trimming stripped 4 bases from V and 2 bases from J, with 12 bases between. This CDR3 has 14 residues. The V gene's germline CDR1 is SGHRS and CDR2 YFSETQ.

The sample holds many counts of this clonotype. CDR3 nucleotides: TGTGCCATCAGTGAGGTCGAGGGTGCTGAAGCTTTCTTT. Its translation is CAISEVEGAEAFF. J is TRBJ1-1 and V is TRBV10-3, with D unclear. Germline CDR1 reads ENHRY; CDR2 reads SYGVKD. Trimming removed 2 bases from V and 6 bases from J, with 10 bases in between. There are 13 residues in the CDR3.

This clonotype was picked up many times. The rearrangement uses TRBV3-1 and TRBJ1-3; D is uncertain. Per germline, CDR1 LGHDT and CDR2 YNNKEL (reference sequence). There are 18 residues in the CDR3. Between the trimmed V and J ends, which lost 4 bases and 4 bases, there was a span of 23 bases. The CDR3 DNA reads TGTGCCAGCAGCCTCAGAGGATCTTTGAGGGCGCGAGGAAACACCATATATTTT. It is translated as CASSLRGSLRARGNTIYF.

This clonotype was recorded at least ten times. CDR3 loop: CASTKRTGTEAFF. The CDR3 DNA reads TGTGCCAGCACCAAACGGACAGGCACTGAAGCTTTCTTT. The V gene is TRBV21-1, the J gene TRBJ1-1; TRBD1 is the table's D call, not checked against the DNA. TRBV21-1 is assigned pseudogene status. The CDR3 contains 13 residues.

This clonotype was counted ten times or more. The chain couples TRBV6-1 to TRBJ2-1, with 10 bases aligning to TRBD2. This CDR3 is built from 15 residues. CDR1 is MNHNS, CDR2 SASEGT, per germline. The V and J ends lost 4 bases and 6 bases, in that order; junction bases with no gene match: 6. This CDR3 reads CASSGLAGPSNEQFF. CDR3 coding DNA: TGTGCCAGCAGTGGACTAGCGGGCCCTTCCAATGAGCAGTTCTTC.

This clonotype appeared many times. Here the CDR3 reads CATSREGQSPYEQYF. DNA of the CDR3: TGTGCCACCAGCAGAGAGGGACAGAGCCCCTACGAGCAGTACTTC. The chain links TRBV15 to TRBJ2-7, with 7 positions matching TRBD1. The CDR3 runs to 15 residues. V lost 0 bases to trimming and J lost 2 bases; unmatched junction nucleotides: 4. Germline-derived CDR1 and CDR2 are LNHNV and YYDKDF (reference sequence).